These 8 T cell receptor beta chains came from one sample sequenced in a study of vaccination effects on CD4 cells after COVID-19. Their cognate antigens are unknown. Assay used: immunoSEQ multiplex PCR; TCRdb lists only in-frame clones, some missing. The sample contains some 70,000 clones, 70% to 85% of which appear only once. When around 9 days of culture had elapsed, CD4+ T cells were isolated. As their vaccination, participants received two doses of either BNT162b2 or mRNA-1273. Material: CD4+ T cells from PBMCs cultured without peptide, obtained after COVID-19 vaccination. The receptors come from a human donor who received a COVID-19 vaccine.

The rearrangement links TRBV7-2 to TRBJ2-1, with 10 bases identical to TRBD2. The CDR3 is 15 residues long. CDR1 SGHTA and CDR2 FQGNSA come from the germline V gene. Losses at the gene ends were 4 bases for V and 2 bases for J; bases not matched to a gene: 2. CDR3 residues: CASSSLAGTYNEQFF. Written as DNA, the CDR3 is TGTGCCAGCAGCTCACTAGCGGGGACCTACAATGAGCAGTTCTTC.

This rearrangement joins TRBV27 to TRBJ1-5, with 9 bases aligning to TRBD1. Germline V gives CDR1 MNHEY, CDR2 SMNVEV (reference sequence). After removal of 8 bases from V and 9 bases from J, the junction contained 14 bases not matched to a gene. This CDR3 comprises 15 residues. The CDR3 region is CASGPDRGGLRPQHF. In DNA, the CDR3 is TGTGCCAGCGGGCCGGACAGGGGTGGATTACGGCCCCAGCATTTT.

The chain joins TRBV18 to TRBJ1-3, with TRBD1 as a possible D gene (5 bases). This CDR3 region has 17 residues. Germline-derived CDR1 and CDR2 are KGHSH and LQKENI. The V end was cut by 4 bases, the J end by 0 bases, with 16 bases between. CDR3 sequence (DNA): TGTGCCAGCTCACAAATGCAGGGTTCGGGCTCTGGAAACACCATATATTTT. Amino acids: CASSQMQGSGSGNTIYF.

This chain links TRBV30 with TRBJ1-5, with TRBD1 as a possible D gene (5 bases). CDR3 length: 13 residues. CDR1 and CDR2 from the germline V gene are GTSNPN and SVGIG (reference sequence). V was pared by 3 bases and J by 3 bases, with 9 bases between. The CDR3 DNA sequence: TGTGCCTGGAGCCAGGGTTACAATCAGCCCCAGCATTTT. The encoded protein is CAWSQGYNQPQHF.

V and J are TRBV6-1 and TRBJ2-1; no clear D. Trimming took off 1 base at V and 8 bases at J, with 9 bases between the two ends. This CDR3 spans 13 amino acids. The germline V gene encodes CDR1 MNHNS and CDR2 SASEGT. The DNA of the CDR3 is TGTGCCAGCAGTGAAGTGCTAATAGATGAGCAGTTCTTC. Its protein is CASSEVLIDEQFF.

This chain links TRBV29-1 with TRBJ1-2; 9 bases are a match to TRBD1. CDR1 is SQVTM, CDR2 ANQGSEA, per germline. V was pared by 6 bases and J by 0 bases, with 14 bases of the junction left unmatched. The CDR3 totals 17 residues. CDR3 sequence reads: CSVQTPGQGRTNYGYTF. CDR3 in DNA: TGCAGCGTCCAAACCCCGGGACAGGGAAGGACTAACTATGGCTACACCTTC. Drawing the rest from reference TRBV29-1 and TRBJ1-2, the complete variable domain is SAVISQKPSRDICQRGTSLTIQCQVDSQVTMMFWYRQQPGQSLTLIATANQGSEATYESGFVIDKFPISRPNLTFSTLTVSNMSPEDSSIYLCSVQTPGQGRTNYGYTFGSGTRLTVV.

The count of this clone is one. This sequence joins TRBV9 and TRBJ1-4, with a tentative D call TRBD1 (6 bases). The CDR3 sequence is 17 residues long. V gave up 5 bases and J gave up 0 bases, with 17 bases separating them. Germline assignment: CDR1 SGDLS and CDR2 YYNGEE. The CDR3 sequence: CASSYQGGGPTNEKLFF. The CDR3 DNA follows: TGTGCCAGCAGTTATCAAGGGGGGGGACCAACTAATGAAAAACTGTTTTTT.

The chain is built from TRBV18 and TRBJ2-5; the D gene could be TRBD1 or TRBD2 (6 bases each). This CDR3 is built from 15 residues. Trimming cost V 1 base and J 4 bases, with 13 bases left between them. From germline, CDR1 is KGHSH and CDR2 LQKENI. The CDR3 nucleotides read TGTGCCAGCTCACCACGTAAGGGGGGCTCAGAGACCCAGTACTTC. The encoded protein is CASSPRKGGSETQYF.